The clone carrying this TCR beta chain came up a few times. The antigen is not known. This sample stems from a study of OX40 agonist ivuxolimab in advanced cancers. Produced via immunoSEQ multiplex PCR; TCRdb's table is partial and in-frame only. The sample includes fewer than 85,000 clones, approximately 90% seen only once; the top ten take approximately 11%. Findings of the study overall: Among some nonresponders, normalized T-cell clonal expansion was also low.

This specimen was CD4+ or CD8+ T cells sorted from blood, taken in a trial of the OX40 agonist ivuxolimab. This sequence was found in an adult with an advanced solid tumor such as melanoma, head and neck, liver or kidney cancer.

This CDR3 is CAISESNLREKLFF. CDR3 in DNA: TGTGCCATCAGTGAGTCTAATTTAAGAGAAAAACTGTTTTTT. The chain links TRBV10-3 to TRBJ1-4; no firm D call. The CDR3 has 14 amino acids. With 0 bases removed from V and 8 bases from J, the gap between germline ends came to 10 bases. Germline assignment: CDR1 ENHRY and CDR2 SYGVKD.